The rows below give T cell receptor beta chains drawn from one sample of a study of graft-versus-host responses after intestinal transplantation. Here immunoSEQ multiplex PCR was the method, and the copy in TCRdb shows in-frame clones only, minus some. This sample has several thousand clones, with 85% to 90% found just once. The material was ileum tissue, obtained 156 days after intestinal transplant. The receptor set was obtained from a human patient who received an intestinal transplant, so some T cells may come from the graft donor. The CDR3 runs from the conserved cysteine through the conserved F or W. A D gene is named only where the DNA matches it firmly. The listing skips clone size in some rows; elsewhere it reads once, few, many or a size class.

CDR3aa	CDR3nt	d_gene	abundance	v_gene	j_gene
CASALQGTSGSNQYF	TGTGCCAGCGCCCTCCAGGGTACTAGCGGGAGTAACCAGTACTTC	TRBD2	NA	TRBV18	TRBJ2-5
CASTPGQVNTEAFF	TGTGCCAGTACTCCGGGACAGGTGAACACTGAAGCTTTCTTT	TRBD1	NA	TRBV19	TRBJ1-1
CASSFGTGSGNTIYF	TGTGCCAGCAGCTTTGGGACAGGCTCTGGAAACACCATATATTTT	TRBD1	NA	TRBV7-2	TRBJ1-3
CSVVDRDYGYTF	TGCAGCGTTGTGGACAGGGACTATGGCTACACCTTC	TRBD1	NA	TRBV29-1	TRBJ1-2
CASSQDGQGASYEQYF	TGTGCCAGCAGCCAAGACGGGCAGGGGGCCAGCTACGAGCAGTACTTC	TRBD1	NA	TRBV4-2	TRBJ2-7
CASSEYGKALPGYTF	TGTGCCAGCAGTGAATATGGTAAAGCCCTCCCTGGCTACACCTTC	NA	NA	TRBV25-1	TRBJ1-2
CATSSEGDSGQPQHF	TGTGCCACCAGCAGTGAAGGGGACAGCGGGCAGCCCCAGCATTTT	TRBD1	NA	TRBV15	TRBJ1-5
CTSSQDEGDTQYF	TGCACCAGCAGCCAAGATGAGGGAGATACGCAGTATTTT	NA	once	TRBV1	TRBJ2-3
CASSRGLGLAGEYSETQYF	TGTGCCAGCAGTCGAGGGCTCGGACTAGCGGGAGAATATTCAGAGACCCAGTACTTC	TRBD2	NA	TRBV28	TRBJ2-5
CASRGLYEQYF	TGTGCCAGCAGGGGGCTATACGAGCAGTACTTC	NA	once	TRBV2	TRBJ2-7
CASSLGGRIYNEQFF	TGTGCCAGCAGCTTGGGGGGGCGAATCTACAATGAGCAGTTCTTC	NA	NA	TRBV5-4	TRBJ2-1
CASSLTNYGYTF	TGTGCCAGCAGCTTAACTAACTATGGCTACACCTTC	NA	NA	TRBV7-9	TRBJ1-2
CASSPGTGTGLGYTF	TGTGCCAGCAGCCCAGGAACCGGGACAGGGCTCGGCTACACCTTC	TRBD1	once	TRBV7-4	TRBJ1-2
CASNQAGQPYGYTF	TGTGCCAGCAACCAGGCAGGGCAGCCTTATGGCTACACCTTC	NA	NA	TRBV7-9	TRBJ1-2